What follows are 10 T cell receptor beta chains derived from one specimen sequenced in a study of blood T cells in healthy people across ages. The use of a sample-barcoded 5' primer and a J-beta primer mix characterized a second PCR of about 7 to 12 cycles. A single record per CDR3 protein comes from TCRdb applying MiXCR to the 5' RACE reads. Of some 370,000 distinct CDR3 sequences listed, 45% to 60% are singletons. Sequencing used blood. The receptors come from a man aged 55 to 70 in good health.

A remark on this clonotype: A read error may be the cause here, since a much bigger clone is one base away. The chain uses TRBV13 and TRBJ2-3; weak D call: TRBD2 (5 bases). The CDR3 spans 16 residues. Germline CDR1 and CDR2: PRHDT and FYEKMQ (reference sequence). Trimming pared 1 base from V and 0 bases from J, leaving 11 bases between. In DNA form, the CDR3 reads TGTGCCAGCAGCTTAGAGGGCAGGACTAGCACAGATACGCAGTATTTT. Its protein product is CASSLEGRTSTDTQYF.

The chain combines TRBV20-1 with TRBJ2-1, with TRBD2 as a possible D gene (6 bases). Germline V gene lookup returns CDR1 DFQATT and CDR2 SNEGSKA (reference sequence). This CDR3 is 12 amino acids long. CDR3 nucleotides: TGCAGGGGCGGGACCCCCTACAATGAGCAGTTCTTC. Translated, it gives CRGGTPYNEQFF.

The gene calls are TRBV6-2 or TRBV6-3 and TRBJ1-2; a weak D match, TRBD1 (6 bases). This CDR3 contains 15 residues. Germline V gene data show CDR1 as MNHEY and CDR2 as SVGEGT. Trimming shortened V by 5 bases and J by 8 bases, and 21 bases separated the two germline ends. CDR3 coding DNA: TGTGCCAGCAGTAAGACAGGAGAGGCCACTGAGGGCTACACCTTC. Protein product: CASSKTGEATEGYTF.

The table lists this clonotype with many counts. J is TRBJ2-3 and V is TRBV12-3 or TRBV12-4; D gene unclear. The CDR3 is 12 residues long. Trimming left V 11 bases short and J 2 bases short, with 11 bases between. DNA of the CDR3: TGTGCCTCCAAAGGCCCCACAGATACGCAGTATTTT. This gives the protein CASKGPTDTQYF.

This clonotype was observed a handful of times. The chain employs TRBV27 and TRBJ2-2; possible D gene TRBD1, 6 bases. V was cut by 5 bases and J by 7 bases, with 17 bases left in between. The CDR3 runs to 15 residues. Germline assignment: CDR1 MNHEY and CDR2 SMNVEV (reference sequence). CDR3 loop: CASSHKTGISGELFF. DNA for the CDR3: TGTGCCAGCAGTCACAAAACAGGGATAAGCGGGGAGCTGTTTTTT.

The sample holds one count of this clonotype. The V and J genes are TRBV7-8 and TRBJ2-3, with a possible D match to TRBD1 (6 bases). Germline V gives CDR1 SGHVS, CDR2 FQNEAQ. V lost 4 bases to trimming and J lost 7 bases, with 18 bases between them. This CDR3 has 15 residues. The CDR3 nucleotides are TGTGCCAGCAGCTCAAACAGGGTTGGGGCGAATACGCAGTATTTT. Amino acid sequence: CASSSNRVGANTQYF.

V is TRBV6-5 and J is TRBJ1-2; 7 positions agree with TRBD1. This CDR3 spans 12 amino acids. In germline, CDR1 is MNHEY, CDR2 SVGAGI. V lost 8 bases, J lost 8 bases, and 8 bases stayed unmatched. The CDR3 DNA follows: TGTGCCAGCGGAGAGGGGGCGCTGGGCTACACCTTC. Protein: CASGEGALGYTF.

In its sample, this clonotype was seen a few times. The chain uses TRBV7-2 and TRBJ2-3; D might be TRBD2 (7 bases). Germline V gives CDR1 SGHTA, CDR2 FQGNSA. V was shortened by 1 base and J by 6 bases, with 14 bases between the two germline ends. CDR3 length equals 15 residues. The CDR3 loop reads CASSLVGGPSDTQYF. The CDR3 coding sequence is TGTGCCAGCAGCTTAGTCGGGGGGCCATCCGATACGCAGTATTTT.

The chain recombines TRBV4-3 with TRBJ1-2; 7 bases line up with TRBD1. This CDR3 is 16 amino acids long. Trimming at V came to 3 bases and at J to 4 bases, leaving 11 bases not matched to a gene. Germline CDR1 reads LGHNA; CDR2 reads YSLEER. CDR3 residues: CASSQLPGQRVYGYTF. The CDR3 DNA is TGCGCCAGCAGCCAGCTTCCGGGACAGCGAGTCTATGGCTACACCTTC.

This sequence joins TRBV7-9 and TRBJ2-3; D gene uncertain. CDR3 length: 17 amino acids. Germline lookup yields CDR1 SEHNR and CDR2 FQNEAQ (reference sequence). The germline V and J ends were trimmed by 5 bases and 3 bases, with 21 bases remaining between them. CDR3: CASSPQTPTTRTDTQYF. The DNA of the CDR3 is TGTGCCAGCAGCCCTCAGACCCCTACCACAAGAACAGATACGCAGTATTTT.